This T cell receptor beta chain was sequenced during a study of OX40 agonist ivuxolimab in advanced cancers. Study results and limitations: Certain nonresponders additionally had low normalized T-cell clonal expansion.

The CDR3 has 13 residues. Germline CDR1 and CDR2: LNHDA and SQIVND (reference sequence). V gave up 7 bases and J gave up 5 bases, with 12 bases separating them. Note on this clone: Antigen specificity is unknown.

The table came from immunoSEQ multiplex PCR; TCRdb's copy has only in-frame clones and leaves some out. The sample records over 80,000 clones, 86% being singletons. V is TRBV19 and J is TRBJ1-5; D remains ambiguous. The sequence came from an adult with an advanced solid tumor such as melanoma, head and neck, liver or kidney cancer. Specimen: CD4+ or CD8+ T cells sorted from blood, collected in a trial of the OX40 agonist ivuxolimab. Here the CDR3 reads CASTPPRDQPQHF. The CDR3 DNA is TGTGCCAGTACCCCTCCAAGGGATCAGCCCCAGCATTTT.